The clone carrying this T cell receptor beta chain was observed a few times. Antigen unknown. The PCR ran on 60 Vbeta and 13 Jbeta primers. Clones were read by immunoSEQ multiplex PCR, and TCRdb kept only the in-frame ones, dropping some. The data contain approximately 150,000 clones, about three quarters of them singletons. The sample originates from a study of cytomegalovirus exposure and HLA in healthy donors. The CDR3 has 15 residues. V lost 4 bases, J lost 8 bases, and 9 bases stayed unmatched. Looked up from germline, CDR1 is SGHNT and CDR2 is YYREEE (reference sequence). Overall study results and limits: Within an earlier analysis, most TCR beta V segments proved productive either about 90% or about 30% of the time.

This chain joins TRBV5-4 and TRBJ1-4; 9 nucleotides agree with TRBD1. Sequencing was done on a sample of PBMCs. The receptor was derived from a woman in her 40s in good health and CMV-seropositive. CDR3 sequence: CASSNLDRGREKLFF. Written as DNA, the CDR3 is TGTGCCAGCAGCAACCTGGACAGGGGTCGGGAAAAACTGTTTTTT.